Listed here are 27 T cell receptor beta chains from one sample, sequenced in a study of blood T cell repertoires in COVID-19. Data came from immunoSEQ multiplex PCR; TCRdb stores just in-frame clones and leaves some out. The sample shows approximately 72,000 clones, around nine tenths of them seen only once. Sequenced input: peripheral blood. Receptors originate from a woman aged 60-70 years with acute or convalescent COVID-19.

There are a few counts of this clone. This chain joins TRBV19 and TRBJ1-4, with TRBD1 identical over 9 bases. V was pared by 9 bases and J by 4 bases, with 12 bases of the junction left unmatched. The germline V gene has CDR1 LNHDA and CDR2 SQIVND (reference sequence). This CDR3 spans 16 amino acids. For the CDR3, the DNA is TGTGCCAGCGGCAAACAGGGGGCGCAAAGTAATGAAAAACTGTTTTTT. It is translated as CASGKQGAQSNEKLFF.

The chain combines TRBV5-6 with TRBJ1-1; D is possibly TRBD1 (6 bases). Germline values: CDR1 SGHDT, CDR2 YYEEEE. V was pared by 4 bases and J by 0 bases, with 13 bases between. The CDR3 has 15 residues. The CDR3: CASSTKGHLNTEAFF. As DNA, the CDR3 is TGTGCCAGCAGCACGAAGGGACATCTGAACACTGAAGCTTTCTTT. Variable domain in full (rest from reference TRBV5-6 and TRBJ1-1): DAGVTQSPTHLIKTRGQQVTLRCSPKSGHDTVSWYQQALGQGPQFIFQYYEEEERQRGNFPDRFSGHQFPNYSSELNVNALLLGDSALYLCASSTKGHLNTEAFFGQGTRLTVV.

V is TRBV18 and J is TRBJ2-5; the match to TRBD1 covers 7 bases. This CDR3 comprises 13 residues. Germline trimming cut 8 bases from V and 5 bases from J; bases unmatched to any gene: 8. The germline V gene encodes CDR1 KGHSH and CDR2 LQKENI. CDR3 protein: CASTQGGGETQYF. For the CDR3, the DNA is TGTGCCAGCACCCAAGGGGGCGGTGAGACCCAGTACTTC. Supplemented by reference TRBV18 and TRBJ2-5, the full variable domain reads NAGVMQNPRHLVRRRGQEARLRCSPMKGHSHVYWYRQLPEEGLKFMVYLQKENIIDESGMPKERFSAEFPKEGPSILRIQQVVRGDSAAYFCASTQGGGETQYFGPGTRLLVL.

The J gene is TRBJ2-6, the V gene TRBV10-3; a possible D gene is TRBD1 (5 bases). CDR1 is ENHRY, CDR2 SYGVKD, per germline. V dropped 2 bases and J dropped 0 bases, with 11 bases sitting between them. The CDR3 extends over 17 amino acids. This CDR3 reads CAISELQGRSGANVLTF. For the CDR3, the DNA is TGTGCCATCAGTGAGCTGCAGGGCCGCTCTGGGGCCAACGTCCTGACTTTC.

The CDR3 here is CASSRAAASNTGELFF. The CDR3 DNA follows: TGTGCCAGCTCCCGTGCCGCGGCTTCGAACACCGGGGAGCTGTTTTTT. This chain links TRBV18 with TRBJ2-2, with D uncertain. In germline, CDR1 is KGHSH, CDR2 LQKENI. Trimming stripped 6 bases from V and 0 bases from J, with 14 bases between. The length of the CDR3 is 16 residues.

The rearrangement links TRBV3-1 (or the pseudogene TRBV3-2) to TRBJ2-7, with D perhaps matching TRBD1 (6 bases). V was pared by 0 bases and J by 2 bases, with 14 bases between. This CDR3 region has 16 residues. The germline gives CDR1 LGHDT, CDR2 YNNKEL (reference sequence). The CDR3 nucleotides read TGTGCCAGCAGCCAAGATCCTGGGGGCCTTCCCTACGAGCAGTACTTC. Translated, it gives CASSQDPGGLPYEQYF.

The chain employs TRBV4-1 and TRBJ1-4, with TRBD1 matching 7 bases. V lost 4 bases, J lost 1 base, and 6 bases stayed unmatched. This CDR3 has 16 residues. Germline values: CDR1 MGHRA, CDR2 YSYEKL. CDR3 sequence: CASSPAQGGTNEKLFF. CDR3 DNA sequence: TGCGCCAGCAGCCCCGCCCAGGGGGGAACTAATGAAAAACTGTTTTTT.

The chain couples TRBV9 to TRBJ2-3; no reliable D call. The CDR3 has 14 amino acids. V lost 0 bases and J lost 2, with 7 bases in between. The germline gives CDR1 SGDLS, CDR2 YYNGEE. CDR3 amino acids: CASSVDSFTDTQYF. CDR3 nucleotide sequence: TGTGCCAGCAGCGTAGATTCCTTCACAGATACGCAGTATTTT.

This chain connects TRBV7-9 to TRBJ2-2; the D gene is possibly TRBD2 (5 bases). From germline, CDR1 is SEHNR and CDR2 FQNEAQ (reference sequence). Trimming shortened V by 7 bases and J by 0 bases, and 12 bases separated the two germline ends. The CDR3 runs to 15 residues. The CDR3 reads CASTNRGPNTGELFF. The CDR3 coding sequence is TGTGCCAGCACGAACCGGGGTCCGAACACCGGGGAGCTGTTTTTT.

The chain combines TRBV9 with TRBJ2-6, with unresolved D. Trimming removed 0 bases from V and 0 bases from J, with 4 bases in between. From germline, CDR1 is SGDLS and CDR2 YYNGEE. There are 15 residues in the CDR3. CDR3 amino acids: CASSVAGSGANVLTF. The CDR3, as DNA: TGTGCCAGCAGCGTAGCGGGCTCTGGGGCCAACGTCCTGACTTTC.

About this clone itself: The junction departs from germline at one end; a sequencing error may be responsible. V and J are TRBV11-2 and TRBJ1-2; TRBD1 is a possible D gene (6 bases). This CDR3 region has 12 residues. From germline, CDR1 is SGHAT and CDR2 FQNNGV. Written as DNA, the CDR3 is TGTGCCAGCAGCTTCTCGGACAGCGGATCCTTCTTC. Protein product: CASSFSDSGSFF.

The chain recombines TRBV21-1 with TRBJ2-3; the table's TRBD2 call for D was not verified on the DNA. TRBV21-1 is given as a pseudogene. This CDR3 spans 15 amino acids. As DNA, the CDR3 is TGTGCCAGCAGCAACCGACTAGCGGGGGAAGATACGCAGTATTTT. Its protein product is CASSNRLAGEDTQYF.

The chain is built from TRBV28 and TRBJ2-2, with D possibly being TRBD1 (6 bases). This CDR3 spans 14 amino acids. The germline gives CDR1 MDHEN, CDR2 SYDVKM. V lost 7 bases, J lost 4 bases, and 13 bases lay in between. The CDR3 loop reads CASIREGGTGELFF. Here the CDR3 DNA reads TGTGCCAGCATCCGAGAAGGGGGCACCGGGGAGCTGTTTTTT.

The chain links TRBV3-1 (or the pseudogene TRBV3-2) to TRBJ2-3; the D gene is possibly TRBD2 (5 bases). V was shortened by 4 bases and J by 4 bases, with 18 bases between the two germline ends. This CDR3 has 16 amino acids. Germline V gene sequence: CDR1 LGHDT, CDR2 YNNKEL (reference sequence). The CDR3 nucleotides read TGTGCCAGCAGCCCCCAGGCCGCACTAGGGCCAGATACGCAGTATTTT. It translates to CASSPQAALGPDTQYF.

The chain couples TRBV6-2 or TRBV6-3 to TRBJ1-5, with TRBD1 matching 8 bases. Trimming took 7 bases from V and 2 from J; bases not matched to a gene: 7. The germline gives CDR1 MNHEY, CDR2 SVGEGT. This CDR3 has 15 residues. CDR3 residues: CASTPMGQGNQPQHF. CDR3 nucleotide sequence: TGTGCCAGCACCCCCATGGGACAGGGCAATCAGCCCCAGCATTTT.

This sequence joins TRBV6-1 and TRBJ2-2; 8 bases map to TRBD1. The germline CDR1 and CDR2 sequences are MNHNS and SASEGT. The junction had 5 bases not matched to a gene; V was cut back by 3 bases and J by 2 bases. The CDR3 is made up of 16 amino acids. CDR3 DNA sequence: TGTGCCAGCAGTGATCGGACAGGGCGAAACACCGGGGAGCTGTTTTTT. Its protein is CASSDRTGRNTGELFF.

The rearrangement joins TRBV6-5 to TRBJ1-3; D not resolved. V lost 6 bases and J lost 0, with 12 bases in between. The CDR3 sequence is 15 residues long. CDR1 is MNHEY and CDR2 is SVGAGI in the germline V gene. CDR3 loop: CASSSDWSSGNTIYF. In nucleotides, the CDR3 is TGTGCCAGCAGCTCTGACTGGAGCTCTGGAAACACCATATATTTT.

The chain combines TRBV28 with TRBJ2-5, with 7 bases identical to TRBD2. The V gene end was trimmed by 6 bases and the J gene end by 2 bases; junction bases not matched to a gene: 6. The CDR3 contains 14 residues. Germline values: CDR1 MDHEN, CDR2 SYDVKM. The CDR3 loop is CASSQAGLQETQYF. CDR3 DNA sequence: TGTGCCAGCAGCCAAGCGGGACTTCAAGAGACCCAGTACTTC.

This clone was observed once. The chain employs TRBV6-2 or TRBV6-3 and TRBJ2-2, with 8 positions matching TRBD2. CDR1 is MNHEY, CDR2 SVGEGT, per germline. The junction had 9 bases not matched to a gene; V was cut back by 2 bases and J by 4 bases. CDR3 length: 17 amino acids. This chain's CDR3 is CASSYRSPGLGTGELFF. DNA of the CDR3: TGTGCCAGCAGTTACCGATCTCCGGGACTAGGCACCGGGGAGCTGTTTTTT.

Here the CDR3 reads CASSLRTVMNTEAFF. CDR3 in DNA: TGTGCCAGCAGCTTACGGACAGTAATGAACACTGAAGCTTTCTTT. The J gene is TRBJ1-1, the V gene TRBV5-5, with D possibly TRBD1 on 6 matching bases. The CDR3 runs to 15 residues. Between the trimmed V and J ends, which lost 2 bases and 0 bases, there was a span of 11 bases. Germline V gene sequence: CDR1 SGHKS, CDR2 YYEKEE (reference sequence).

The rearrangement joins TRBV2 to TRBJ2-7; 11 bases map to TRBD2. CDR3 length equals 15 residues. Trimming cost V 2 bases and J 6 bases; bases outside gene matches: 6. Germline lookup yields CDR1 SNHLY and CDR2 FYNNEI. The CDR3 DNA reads TGTGCCAGCAGTGAAAGTCTAGCGGGGGGCCTCGAGCAGTACTTC. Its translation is CASSESLAGGLEQYF.

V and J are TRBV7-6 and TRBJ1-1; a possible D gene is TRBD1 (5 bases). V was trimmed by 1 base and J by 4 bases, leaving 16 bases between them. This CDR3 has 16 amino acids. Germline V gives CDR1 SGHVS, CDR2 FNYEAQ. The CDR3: CASSLEASRVGTEAFF. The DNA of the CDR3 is TGTGCCAGCAGCTTAGAGGCGTCCAGGGTAGGCACTGAAGCTTTCTTT.

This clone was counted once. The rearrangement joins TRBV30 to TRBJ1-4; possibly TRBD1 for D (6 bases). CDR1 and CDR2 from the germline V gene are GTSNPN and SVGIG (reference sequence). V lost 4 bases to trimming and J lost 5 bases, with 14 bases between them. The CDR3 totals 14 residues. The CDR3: CAWKWRQANEKLFF. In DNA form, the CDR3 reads TGTGCCTGGAAATGGAGACAGGCAAATGAAAAACTGTTTTTT. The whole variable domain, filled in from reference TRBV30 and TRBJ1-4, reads SQTIHQWPATLVQPVGSPLSLECTVEGTSNPNLYWYRQAAGRGLQLLFYSVGIGQISSEVPQNLSASRPQDRQFILSSKKLLLSDSGFYLCAWKWRQANEKLFFGSGTQLSVL.

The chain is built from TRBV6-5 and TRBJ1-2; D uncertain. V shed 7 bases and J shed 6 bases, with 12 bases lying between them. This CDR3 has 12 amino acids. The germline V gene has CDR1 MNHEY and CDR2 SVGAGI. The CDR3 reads CASTPGSHGYTF. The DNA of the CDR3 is TGTGCCAGCACCCCCGGGAGCCATGGCTACACCTTC.

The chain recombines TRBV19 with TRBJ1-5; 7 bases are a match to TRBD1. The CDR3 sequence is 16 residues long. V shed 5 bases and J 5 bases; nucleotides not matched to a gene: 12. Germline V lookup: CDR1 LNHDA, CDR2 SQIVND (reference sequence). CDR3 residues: CASSLTGSSDYQPQHF. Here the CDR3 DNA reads TGTGCCAGTAGTTTGACAGGGTCGTCAGATTATCAGCCCCAGCATTTT.

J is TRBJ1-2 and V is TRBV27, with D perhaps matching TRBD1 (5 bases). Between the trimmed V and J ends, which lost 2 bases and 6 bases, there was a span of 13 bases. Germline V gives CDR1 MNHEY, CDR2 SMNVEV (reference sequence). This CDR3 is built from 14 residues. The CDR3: CASSLRPGQHGYTF. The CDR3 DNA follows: TGTGCCAGCAGTTTACGGCCAGGGCAACATGGCTACACCTTC.

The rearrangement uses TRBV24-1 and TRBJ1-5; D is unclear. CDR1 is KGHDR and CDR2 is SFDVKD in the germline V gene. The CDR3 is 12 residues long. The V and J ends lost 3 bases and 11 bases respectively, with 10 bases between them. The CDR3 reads CATSDEAGAQHF. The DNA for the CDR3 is TGTGCCACCAGTGATGAGGCTGGAGCCCAGCATTTT.